This T cell receptor beta chain was identified during a study of Graves' ophthalmopathy and Graves' hyperthyroidism. The study, taken as a whole, reports: Ophthalmopathy progression was predicted by the model at less than 71% sensitivity and less than 75% specificity. Discrimination between ophthalmopathy and stable hyperthyroidism by a 13-signature model showed nearly 90% sensitivity and 70% to 82% specificity.

Orbital computed tomography, thyroid ultrasound, TRAb, serum thyroxine and clinical symptoms formed the basis of diagnosis. Worth noting for this clonotype: What it binds is not known.

RNA transcripts were the template, and TCR beta CDR3 regions were amplified from them. A first-round RT-PCR used HTBI primers, followed by a second-round multiplex PCR. TCRdb re-derived calls from the multiplex PCR reads in MiXCR, one entry per CDR3 protein. The sample includes approximately 540,000 distinct CDR3 sequences, about 35% of them seen just once. V was clipped by 5 bases and J by 1 base; unmatched bases: 9. The CDR3 spans 16 residues. Per germline, CDR1 SGHVS and CDR2 FNYEAQ. The sequencing input was peripheral blood or thyroid tissue (not recorded which). The TCR originated in an adult man with Graves' hyperthyroidism. This chain connects TRBV7-6 to TRBJ2-3; TRBD2 agrees at 7 bases. This chain's CDR3 is CASSRNLAAGTDTQYF. The DNA for the CDR3 is TGTGCCAGCAGCCGAAACCTAGCGGCGGGCACAGATACGCAGTATTTT.